This T cell receptor beta chain derives from a study of metastatic and nonmetastatic thyroid tumors. MiXCR reprocessed the PCR reads for TCRdb. The sample lists fewer than 25,000 clones; approximately 20% were seen once. V shed 1 base and J shed 2 bases, with 20 bases lying between them. Germline lookup yields CDR1 LGHNA and CDR2 YNFKEQ. The CDR3 spans 19 residues. Patients underwent thyroid surgery, and none had received any treatment before it. Study-level findings and limits: In both blood and tumor samples, TCR beta diversity was reported significantly higher for malignant than benign nodules.

In this sample, this clone turned up many times. Antigen specificity is unknown. The sample consisted of blood. This rearrangement joins TRBV4-2 to TRBJ1-4; weak D call: TRBD1 (5 bases). This TCR derives from a male donor with papillary thyroid cancer or a benign thyroid nodule (not recorded which). Some clones in this sample may be carry-over from other donors' samples. This CDR3 is CASSQAFSQGWWTNEKLFF. The CDR3 nucleotides are TGTGCCAGCAGCCAAGCGTTTAGTCAGGGATGGTGGACTAATGAAAAACTGTTTTTT.